Sequencing of this T cell receptor beta chain was carried out in a study of blood T cell repertoires in COVID-19. Study-level information: Acute and convalescent COVID-19 specimens originated in the United States, Italy and Spain. Sources were T cells, B-cell-depleted T cells, or PBMCs; the material itself was cDNA or gDNA.

Under the authors' procedure: The assay estimated nucleated cells by amplifying reference gene primers. The assay was immunoSEQ multiplex PCR, and TCRdb's table has in-frame clones only and misses some. V, J and clone size reflect that table, while D and trimming were determined from the DNA. This table holds around 340,000 clones, about 83% found once. The CDR3 consists of 16 residues. Germline V gene data show CDR1 as SEHNR and CDR2 as FQNEAQ (reference sequence). The sample holds one count of this clone. Germline and junction disagree at one end, which may indicate a read error. The rearrangement links TRBV7-9 to TRBJ2-1; 10 bases are a match to TRBD2. This TCR derives from a man aged 30 to 39 with active or convalescent COVID-19. The sample consisted of peripheral blood. CDR3 in amino acids: CASSLGLAVSYNEQFF. The CDR3 DNA follows: TGTGCCAGCAGTTTAGGACTAGCGGTCTCCTACAATGAGCAGTTCTTC.